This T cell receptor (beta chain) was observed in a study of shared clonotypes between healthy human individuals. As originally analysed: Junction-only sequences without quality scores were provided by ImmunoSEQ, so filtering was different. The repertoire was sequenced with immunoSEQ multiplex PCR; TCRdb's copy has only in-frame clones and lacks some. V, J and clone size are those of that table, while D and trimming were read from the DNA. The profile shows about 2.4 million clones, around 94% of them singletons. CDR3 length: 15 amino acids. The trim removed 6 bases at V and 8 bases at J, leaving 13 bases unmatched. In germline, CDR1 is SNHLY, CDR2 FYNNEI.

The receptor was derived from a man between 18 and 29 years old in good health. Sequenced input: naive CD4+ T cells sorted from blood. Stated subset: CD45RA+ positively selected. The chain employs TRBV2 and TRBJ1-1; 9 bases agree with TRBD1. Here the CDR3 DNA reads TGTGCCAGCAGGGGGAGGACAGGGGCTACTTCCGAAGCTTTCTTT. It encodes CASRGRTGATSEAFF.